This T cell receptor beta chain comes out of a study of molecular identifiers for immune sequencing clone quantification. Turning to the study itself: RNA, taken in replicates from approximately 20,000 or 100,000 naive CD8 cells, was split five ways, with four sequenced.

The CDR3 is made up of 20 amino acids. CDR1 is MNHEY, CDR2 SVGAGI, per germline. With V trimmed by 0 bases and J by 0 bases, 14 bases remained unmatched. Isolation of naive CD8 T cells was achieved by sorting on a CD8+CD4-CCR7+CD45RA+ phenotype. TCRdb passed the PCR reads through MiXCR, listing each CDR3 protein once. The sample lists hundreds of thousands of distinct CDR3 sequences; roughly a quarter were seen once. This receptor was identified in a human donor in good health. Some libraries in this study had Jurkat cell RNA spiked in. The chain recombines TRBV6-5 with TRBJ2-7; 10 bases line up with TRBD1. The sample was naive CD8+ T cells from blood, with Jurkat cell RNA spiked in. Subset: FACS-sorted CD8+CD4-CCR7+CD45RA+ naive T cells. The CDR3 nucleotides read TGTGCCAGCAGTTACTCGAGCGTGGGACAGGGGCTATTAGACTCCTACGAGCAGTACTTC. Translation: CASSYSSVGQGLLDSYEQYF.